The clone carrying this T cell receptor (beta chain) was seen a single time. The entry originates in a study of cytomegalovirus exposure and HLA in healthy donors. Study information: Earlier work reported 100 million or so unique TCR beta sequences from 150 million to 200 million T cells.

The CDR3 is 18 amino acids. Germline CDR1 SGHNT, CDR2 YENEEA. V was trimmed by 3 bases and J by 1 base, leaving 21 bases between them. With 60 Vbeta and 13 Jbeta primers, the PCR was carried out. Measured with immunoSEQ multiplex PCR; TCRdb has only the in-frame clones, and not every one. In the table there are 200,000 to 250,000 clones, 82% of which are singletons. This clonotype originated in a woman in her 40s in good health and CMV-seronegative. The sample consisted of PBMCs. The rearrangement joins TRBV11-3 to TRBJ2-5, with a possible D match to TRBD2 (5 bases). The CDR3 sequence: CASSFDFGAAVIQETQYF. The DNA of the CDR3 is TGTGCCAGCAGCTTTGACTTCGGAGCGGCCGTAATCCAAGAGACCCAGTACTTC. Using reference TRBV11-3 and TRBJ2-5 for the parts outside the CDR3, the full variable domain is EAGVVQSPRYKIIEKKQPVAFWCNPISGHNTLYWYLQNLGQGPELLIRYENEEAVDDSQLPKDRFSAERLKGVDSTLKIQPAELGDSAVYLCASSFDFGAAVIQETQYFGPGTRLLVL.